This record covers a single T cell receptor (beta chain). Amplification of TCR beta CDR3 regions was performed using RNA transcripts as template. HTBI primers were employed in a first-round RT-PCR of the TCR CDR3. In TCRdb, the multiplex PCR reads were re-called with MiXCR into one record per CDR3 protein. The sample includes 550,000 to 600,000 distinct CDR3 sequences, 16% of them seen just once. This sample is drawn from a study of T cells in Graves' hyperthyroidism and ophthalmopathy. Germline CDR1 is SEHNR and CDR2 is FQNEAQ (reference sequence). The trim removed 5 bases at V and 4 bases at J, leaving 10 bases unmatched. The CDR3 consists of 15 residues. Used for diagnoses were clinical symptoms, serum thyroxine and TRAb, thyroid ultrasound and orbital computed tomography. The source of the PBMCs was less than 12 ml of fresh peripheral blood.

Material: blood. The clonotype was recovered from a woman aged 18-29 years with Graves' hyperthyroidism. The chain couples TRBV7-9 to TRBJ1-2, with 7 nucleotides matching TRBD1. The CDR3 DNA reads as TGTGCCAGCAGCCCTTCGTCGACAGGGATCTATGGCTACACCTTC. This gives the protein CASSPSSTGIYGYTF.